This note documents a single T cell receptor (beta chain) sequence. Its specificity is not known. This sample was taken from a study of CXCR3-negative and CXCR3-positive naive CD8 T cells. Findings and limits, study-wide: CXCR3-positive naive cells carried more hydrophobic TRB CDR3s than CXCR3-negative ones. Naive CXCR3-negative and CXCR3-positive cells had similar TRBV-TRBJ usage; memory differed.

Every CD8+ T cell subset underwent triplicate sorting at about 300,000 cells apiece. TRB cDNA was prepared as libraries by UMI-labeled 5' RACE. TCRdb re-analyzed the 5' RACE reads; it lists each CDR3 protein once, without DNA. The sample totals roughly 140,000 distinct CDR3 sequences; its top ten clones hold roughly 0.27%. CDR1 and CDR2 from the germline V gene are MNHEY and SMNVEV (reference sequence). This CDR3 has 14 residues. The receptor was derived from a human donor in good health. Some clones in this sample may be carry-over from other donors' samples. The gene calls are TRBV27 and TRBJ2-5. The sequencing input was naive CXCR3+ CD8+ T cells from blood. Subset defined: CD45RO-CCR7+CD27+CD95- naive CD8+ T cells expressing CXCR3 (TNR3+). This CDR3 is CATKVSGLQETQYF.